This T cell receptor (beta chain) was sequenced during a study of T-cell reconstitution after alpha-beta-depleted transplantation in children. CDR1 and CDR2 from the germline V gene are SQVTM and ANQGSEA. The V segment lost 3 bases and the J segment 4 bases; nucleotides outside the gene matches: 11. The CDR3 is made up of 16 amino acids. For TCRbeta, the library was prepared with unique molecular identifiers. TCRdb ran MiXCR on the PCR reads and lists one entry per CDR3 protein. The sample lists 700,000 to 950,000 distinct CDR3 sequences; roughly 15% were seen once. Sequenced here: PBMCs, mostly from graft donor cells, sampled 360 days after TCRalphabeta/CD19-depleted stem cell transplant. This sequence originates from a male patient younger than 18 who had a stem cell transplant for acute lymphoblastic leukemia, so the T cells may come from the graft donor. The chain combines TRBV29-1 with TRBJ2-5; 10 nucleotides line up with TRBD2. CDR3 residues: CSVERLAGVAGETQYF. The CDR3 DNA sequence: TGCAGCGTTGAGAGGCTAGCGGGAGTAGCCGGAGAGACCCAGTACTTC.